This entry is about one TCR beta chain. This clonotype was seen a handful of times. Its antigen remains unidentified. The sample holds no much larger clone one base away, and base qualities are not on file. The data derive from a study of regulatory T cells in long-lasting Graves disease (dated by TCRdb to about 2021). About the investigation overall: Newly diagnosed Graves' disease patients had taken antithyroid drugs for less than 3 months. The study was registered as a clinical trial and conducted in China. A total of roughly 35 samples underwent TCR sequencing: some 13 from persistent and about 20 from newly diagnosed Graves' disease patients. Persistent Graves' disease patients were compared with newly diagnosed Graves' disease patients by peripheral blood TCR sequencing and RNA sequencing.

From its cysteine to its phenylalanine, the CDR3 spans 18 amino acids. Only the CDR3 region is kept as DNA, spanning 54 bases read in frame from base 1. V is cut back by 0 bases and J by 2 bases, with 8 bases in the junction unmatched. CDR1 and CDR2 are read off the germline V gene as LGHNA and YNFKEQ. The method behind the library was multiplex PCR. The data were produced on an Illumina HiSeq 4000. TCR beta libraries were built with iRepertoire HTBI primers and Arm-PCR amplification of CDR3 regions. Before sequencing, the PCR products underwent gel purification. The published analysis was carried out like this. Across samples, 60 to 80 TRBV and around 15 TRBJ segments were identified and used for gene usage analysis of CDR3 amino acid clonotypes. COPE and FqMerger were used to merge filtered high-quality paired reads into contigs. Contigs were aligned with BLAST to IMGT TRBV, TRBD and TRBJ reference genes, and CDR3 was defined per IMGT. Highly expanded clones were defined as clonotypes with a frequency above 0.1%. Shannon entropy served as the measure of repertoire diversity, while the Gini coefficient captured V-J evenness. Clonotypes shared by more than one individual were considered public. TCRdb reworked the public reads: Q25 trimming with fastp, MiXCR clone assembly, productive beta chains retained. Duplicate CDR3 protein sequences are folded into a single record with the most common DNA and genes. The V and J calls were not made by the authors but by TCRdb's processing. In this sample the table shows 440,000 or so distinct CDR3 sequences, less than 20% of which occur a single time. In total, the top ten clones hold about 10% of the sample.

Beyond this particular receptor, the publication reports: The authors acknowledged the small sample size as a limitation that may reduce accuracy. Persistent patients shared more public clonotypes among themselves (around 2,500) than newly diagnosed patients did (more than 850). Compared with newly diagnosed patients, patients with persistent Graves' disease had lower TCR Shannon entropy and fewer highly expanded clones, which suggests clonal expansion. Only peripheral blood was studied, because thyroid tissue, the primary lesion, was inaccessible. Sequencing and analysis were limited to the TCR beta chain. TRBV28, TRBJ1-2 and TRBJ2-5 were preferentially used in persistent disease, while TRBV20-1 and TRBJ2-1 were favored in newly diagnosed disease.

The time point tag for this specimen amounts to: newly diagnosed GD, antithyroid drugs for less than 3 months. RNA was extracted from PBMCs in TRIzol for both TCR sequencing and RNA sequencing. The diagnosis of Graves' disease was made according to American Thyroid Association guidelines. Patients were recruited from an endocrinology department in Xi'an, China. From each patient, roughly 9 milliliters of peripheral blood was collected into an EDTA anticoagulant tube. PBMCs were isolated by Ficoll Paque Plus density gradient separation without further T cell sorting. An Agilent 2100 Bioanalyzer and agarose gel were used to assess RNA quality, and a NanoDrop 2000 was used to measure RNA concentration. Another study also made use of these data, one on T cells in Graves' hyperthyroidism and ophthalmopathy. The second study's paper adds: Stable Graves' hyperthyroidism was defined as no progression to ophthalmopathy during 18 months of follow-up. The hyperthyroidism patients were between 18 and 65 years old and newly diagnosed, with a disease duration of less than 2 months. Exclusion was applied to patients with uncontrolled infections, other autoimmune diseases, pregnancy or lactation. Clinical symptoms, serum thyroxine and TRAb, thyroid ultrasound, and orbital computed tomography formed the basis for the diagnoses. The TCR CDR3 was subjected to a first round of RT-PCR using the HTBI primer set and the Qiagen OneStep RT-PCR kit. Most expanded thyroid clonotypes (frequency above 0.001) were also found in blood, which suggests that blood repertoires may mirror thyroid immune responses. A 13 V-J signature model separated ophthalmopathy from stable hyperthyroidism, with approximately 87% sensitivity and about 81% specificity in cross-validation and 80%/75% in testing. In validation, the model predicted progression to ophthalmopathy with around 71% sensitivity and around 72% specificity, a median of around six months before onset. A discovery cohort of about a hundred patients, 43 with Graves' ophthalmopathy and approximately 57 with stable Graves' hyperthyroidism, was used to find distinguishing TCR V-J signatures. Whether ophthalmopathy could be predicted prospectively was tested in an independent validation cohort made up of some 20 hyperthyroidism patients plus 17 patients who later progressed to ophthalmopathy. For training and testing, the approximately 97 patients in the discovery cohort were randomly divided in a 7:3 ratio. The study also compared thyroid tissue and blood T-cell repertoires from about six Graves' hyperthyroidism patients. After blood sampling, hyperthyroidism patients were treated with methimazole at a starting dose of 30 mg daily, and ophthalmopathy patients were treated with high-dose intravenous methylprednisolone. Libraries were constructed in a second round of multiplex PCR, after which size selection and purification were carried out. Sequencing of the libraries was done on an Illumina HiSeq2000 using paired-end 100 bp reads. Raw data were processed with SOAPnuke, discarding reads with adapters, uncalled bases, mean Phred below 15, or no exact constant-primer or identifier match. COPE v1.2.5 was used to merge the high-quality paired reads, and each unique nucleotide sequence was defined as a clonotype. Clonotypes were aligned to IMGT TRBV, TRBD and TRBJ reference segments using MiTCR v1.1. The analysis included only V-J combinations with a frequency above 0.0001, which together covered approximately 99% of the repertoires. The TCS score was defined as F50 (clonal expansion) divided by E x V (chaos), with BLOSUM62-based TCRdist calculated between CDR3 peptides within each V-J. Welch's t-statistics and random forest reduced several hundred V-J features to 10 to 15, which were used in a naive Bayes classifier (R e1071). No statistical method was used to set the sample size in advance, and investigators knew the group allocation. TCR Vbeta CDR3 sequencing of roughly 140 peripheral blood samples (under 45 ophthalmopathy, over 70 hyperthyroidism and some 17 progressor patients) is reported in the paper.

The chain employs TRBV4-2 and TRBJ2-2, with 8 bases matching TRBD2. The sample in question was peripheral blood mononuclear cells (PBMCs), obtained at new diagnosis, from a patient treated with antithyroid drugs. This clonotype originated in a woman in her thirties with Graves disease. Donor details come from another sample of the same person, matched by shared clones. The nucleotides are TGTGCCAGCAGCCAAGAAGGAATAGCGGGACCCAACACCGGGGAGCTGTTTTTT. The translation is CASSQEGIAGPNTGELFF.